Reported below is one T cell receptor (beta chain). Its antigen is unidentified. UMIs containing a 6-nucleotide sample barcode were added via template switching. TCRdb re-called the 5' RACE reads, yielding one record per CDR3 amino acid sequence without DNA. The sample yields more than 110,000 distinct CDR3 sequences, of which the top ten take up approximately 1.2%. The entry originates in a study of monozygotic twins with inflammatory bowel disease. Study findings and constraints: Those with IBD had lower TCRbeta diversity (inverse Simpson) than their healthy co-twins did.

CDR3 length equals 14 residues. The germline V gene encodes CDR1 LGHNA and CDR2 YNFKEQ. The sample consisted of blood. The J gene is TRBJ2-7, the V gene TRBV4-2; without DNA, the TCRdb call of TRBD1 cannot be checked. The receptor comes from a human donor with ulcerative colitis or Crohn's disease, or a healthy co-twin of an affected twin (not recorded which). This chain's CDR3 is CASSPDRGQYEQYF.